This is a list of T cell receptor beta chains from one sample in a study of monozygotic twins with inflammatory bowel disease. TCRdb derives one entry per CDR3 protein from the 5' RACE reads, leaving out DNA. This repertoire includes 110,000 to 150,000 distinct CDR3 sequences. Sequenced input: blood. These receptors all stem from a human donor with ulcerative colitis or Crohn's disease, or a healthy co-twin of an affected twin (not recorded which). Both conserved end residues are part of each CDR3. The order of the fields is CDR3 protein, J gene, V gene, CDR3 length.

CDR3 protein: CSAVGGLGGFTEAFF; J gene: TRBJ1-1; V gene: TRBV20-1; CDR3 length: 15
CDR3 protein: CASHGTSSTDTQYF; J gene: TRBJ2-3; V gene: TRBV28; CDR3 length: 14
CDR3 protein: CASSQVGLSREQYF; J gene: TRBJ2-7; V gene: TRBV4-1; CDR3 length: 14
CDR3 protein: CAISVGPTNEQFF; J gene: TRBJ2-1; V gene: TRBV10-3; CDR3 length: 13
CDR3 protein: CASSVAGGNQPQHF; J gene: TRBJ1-5; V gene: TRBV7-9; CDR3 length: 14
CDR3 protein: CASSQVRDREDGYTF; J gene: TRBJ1-2; V gene: TRBV4-3; CDR3 length: 15
CDR3 protein: CASSSEPGVFEAFF; J gene: TRBJ1-1; V gene: TRBV7-2; CDR3 length: 14
CDR3 protein: CASSLAQGSSGEQYF; J gene: TRBJ2-7; V gene: TRBV5-1; CDR3 length: 15
CDR3 protein: CASSLAGSNEKLFF; J gene: TRBJ1-4; V gene: TRBV7-2; CDR3 length: 14
CDR3 protein: CASSSIQGALGGNQPQHF; J gene: TRBJ1-5; V gene: TRBV6-5; CDR3 length: 18
CDR3 protein: CASSEIGGLGEKLFF; J gene: TRBJ1-4; V gene: TRBV28; CDR3 length: 15
CDR3 protein: CASSAPGLAGGPGTDTQYF; J gene: TRBJ2-3; V gene: TRBV11-1; CDR3 length: 19
CDR3 protein: CASSLQGRTGELFF; J gene: TRBJ2-2; V gene: TRBV5-1; CDR3 length: 14
CDR3 protein: CASSPAGQVYEQYF; J gene: TRBJ2-7; V gene: TRBV7-2; CDR3 length: 14
CDR3 protein: CASSLVQFTEAFF; J gene: TRBJ1-1; V gene: TRBV5-6; CDR3 length: 13
CDR3 protein: CASSEPGPSITDTQYF; J gene: TRBJ2-3; V gene: TRBV9; CDR3 length: 16
CDR3 protein: CASSLTKPGAYEQYF; J gene: TRBJ2-7; V gene: TRBV6-1; CDR3 length: 15
CDR3 protein: CSVVFRVADSEAFF; J gene: TRBJ1-1; V gene: TRBV29-1; CDR3 length: 14
CDR3 protein: CASSSSSGVNQPQHF; J gene: TRBJ1-5; V gene: TRBV12-3/TRBV12-4; CDR3 length: 15
CDR3 protein: CASLGTGSNTGELFF; J gene: TRBJ2-2; V gene: TRBV6-5; CDR3 length: 15
CDR3 protein: CASSSAPSEAFF; J gene: TRBJ1-1; V gene: TRBV6-5; CDR3 length: 12
CDR3 protein: CASRLLGTGSAEAFF; J gene: TRBJ1-1; V gene: TRBV5-1; CDR3 length: 15
CDR3 protein: CASSQVYDTTDTQYF; J gene: TRBJ2-3; V gene: TRBV4-1; CDR3 length: 15
CDR3 protein: CASTPSRGSYNEQFF; J gene: TRBJ2-1; V gene: TRBV7-2; CDR3 length: 15
CDR3 protein: CASGPIGGNTEAFF; J gene: TRBJ1-1; V gene: TRBV27; CDR3 length: 14
CDR3 protein: CASSVTGTGELFF; J gene: TRBJ2-2; V gene: TRBV5-6; CDR3 length: 13
CDR3 protein: CASSFKGAWPGNTIYF; J gene: TRBJ1-3; V gene: TRBV11-2; CDR3 length: 16
CDR3 protein: CASSRRDRRYNEQFF; J gene: TRBJ2-1; V gene: TRBV6-1; CDR3 length: 15
CDR3 protein: CASSSVVGKSNQPQHF; J gene: TRBJ1-5; V gene: TRBV28; CDR3 length: 16
CDR3 protein: CASSLRQGMNTEAFF; J gene: TRBJ1-1; V gene: TRBV7-6; CDR3 length: 15
CDR3 protein: CATSRDRANEKLFF; J gene: TRBJ1-4; V gene: TRBV15; CDR3 length: 14
CDR3 protein: CSASNGEETQYF; J gene: TRBJ2-5; V gene: TRBV20-1; CDR3 length: 12